This T cell receptor beta chain stems from a study of shared clonotypes between healthy human individuals. Overall study: Donor ages ranged 18 to 49 years: a couple of women, a few men. Findings and caveats of the study: Despite large depth, rarefaction showed incomplete sorted-subset sequencing.

Regarding this clone: Its specificity is not known.

The method was immunoSEQ multiplex PCR; TCRdb's version includes in-frame clones alone and lacks a portion of them. The sample carries roughly 2.5 million clones, more than 80% recorded once. Trimming left V 3 bases short and J 2 bases short, with 10 bases between. The CDR3 has 14 residues. Germline assignment: CDR1 SGDLS and CDR2 YYNGEE. The sequenced sample was naive CD4+ T cells sorted from blood. Subset here: CD45RA+ positively selected. The TCR originated in a man between 18 and 35 years old in good health. The chain combines TRBV9 with TRBJ2-3; D remains unclear. The CDR3 DNA reads TGTGCCAGCAGCGGACGAGCTTCCACAGATACGCAGTATTTT. It translates to CASSGRASTDTQYF. Full variable domain (rest looked up from reference TRBV9 and TRBJ2-3): DSGVTQTPKHLITATGQRVTLRCSPRSGDLSVYWYQQSLDQGLQFLIQYYNGEERAKGNILERFSAQQFPDLHSELNLSSLELGDSALYFCASSGRASTDTQYFGPGTRLTVL.